This TCR beta chain is from a study of control samples from healthy donors and cancer patients. Produced via immunoSEQ multiplex PCR; TCRdb's table is partial and in-frame only. This sample yields about 110,000 clones, of which approximately 80% are seen a single time; around 6.6% belongs to the top ten. The sample was blood. This clonotype originated in a man between 18 and 35 years old in good health.

The CDR3 DNA reads TGTGCCACCACCCGGCAGGGGGTCTACAATGAGCAGTTCTTC. Encoded protein: CATTRQGVYNEQFF. The J gene is TRBJ2-1, the V gene TRBV5-6, with 7 bases matching TRBD1. J lost 3 bases, V lost 9 bases, and 9 bases had no gene match. The germline CDR1 and CDR2 sequences are SGHDT and YYEEEE. The CDR3 is 14 amino acids.